This is a list of T cell receptor beta chains from one sample in a study of low-dose radiotherapy and immunotherapy resistance in tumors. Via MiXCR, TCRdb re-called the reads, giving one row per CDR3 protein. Here the sample spans 65,000 to 90,000 distinct CDR3 sequences, approximately 20% being singletons. The specimen was PBMCs, collected before treatment. These receptors came from a male donor with prostate cancer. CDR3s include the opening cysteine and the closing phenylalanine or tryptophan. The order of the fields is CDR3 length, J gene, clone size, D gene, V gene, CDR3 DNA, CDR3 protein. The D gene is left open where the match is weak. Clone size is stated in some rows and not others, as once, few, many or a class when expanded.

>13|TRBJ1-2|.|.|TRBV6-2/TRBV6-3
TGTGCCAGCAGGCCTGACGGAAACTATGGCTACACCTTC
CASRPDGNYGYTF
>15|TRBJ1-2|many|.|TRBV6-1
TGTGCCAGCAGTGCTGACCCGAGCCCCCTCTATGGCTACACCTTC
CASSADPSPLYGYTF
>16|TRBJ2-3|medium-sized|.|TRBV28
TGTGCCAGCAGTCCCCTGGCGGAGGCGAGCACAGATACGCAGTATTTT
CASSPLAEASTDTQYF
>16|TRBJ2-1|many|TRBD2|TRBV24-1
TGTGCCACCAGTGATTTTGCTAGCGGGAGGGTGAATGAGCAGTTCTTC
CATSDFASGRVNEQFF
>16|TRBJ2-3|many|TRBD2|TRBV20-1
TGCAGTGCTACCAGCGGGACTAACGTGGGCACAGATACGCAGTATTTT
CSATSGTNVGTDTQYF
>13|TRBJ1-5|.|TRBD1|TRBV2
TGTGCCAGCACGGGACAGGGCAATCAGCCCCAGCATTTT
CASTGQGNQPQHF
>14|TRBJ2-1|many|TRBD1|TRBV6-2/TRBV6-3
TGTGCCAGCAGTCAGCAGGGGGCTCCCAATGAGCAGTTCTTC
CASSQQGAPNEQFF
>13|TRBJ1-2|few|.|TRBV5-5
TGTGCCAGCAGCTTGGACAACGGCTATGGCTACACCTTC
CASSLDNGYGYTF
>13|TRBJ1-1|many|.|TRBV19
TGTGCCAGTATTGTGACGGGGGCGGCAGAAGCTTTCTTT
CASIVTGAAEAFF
>15|TRBJ1-2|many|TRBD1|TRBV5-1
TGCGCCAGCAGCCTAGGGACAGGGGGGAACTATGGCTACACCTTC
CASSLGTGGNYGYTF
>15|TRBJ2-2|many|.|TRBV6-2/TRBV6-3
TGTGCCAGCAGTCTCGGTACTAGGGTCACCGGGGAGCTGTTTTTT
CASSLGTRVTGELFF
>15|TRBJ2-3|.|TRBD2|TRBV20-1
TGCAGTGCTCCGGCGGGAGAGCGGAGCCCAGATACGCAGTATTTT
CSAPAGERSPDTQYF
>13|TRBJ1-3|medium-sized|.|TRBV29-1
TGCAGCGTTGGGACAGCCTCTGGAAACACCATATATTTT
CSVGTASGNTIYF
>14|TRBJ2-5|few|.|TRBV20-1
TGCAGTGCCACCAGACAGGCCGTCCCAGAGACCCAGTACTTC
CSATRQAVPETQYF
>14|TRBJ2-7|many|TRBD1|TRBV14
TGTGCCAGCAGCCCTACACAGGGGGTAGGGGAGCAGTACTTC
CASSPTQGVGEQYF
>14|TRBJ2-7|many|TRBD2|TRBV20-1
TGCAGTGCTGCGCTAGCGGCACGCTCCTACGAGCAGTACTTC
CSAALAARSYEQYF
>19|TRBJ1-2|few|.|TRBV21-1
TGTGCCAGCAGCAAGGGGTATGTGGAGGACAGATCGAGAGGAGATGGCTACACCTTC
CASSKGYVEDRSRGDGYTF
>19|TRBJ2-7|many|TRBD2|TRBV6-2/TRBV6-3
TGTGCCAGCAGTTACTCGAGTATATCCCCGGGACTAGTCTTCTACGAGCAGTACTTC
CASSYSSISPGLVFYEQYF
>13|TRBJ2-2|many|.|TRBV19
TGTGCCAGTATTGGGAGGAACACCGGGGAGCTGTTTTTT
CASIGRNTGELFF
>12|TRBJ2-3|many|.|TRBV10-1
TGCGCCAGCAGCGAAGATCCAGATACGCAGTATTTT
CASSEDPDTQYF
>14|TRBJ2-3|once|.|TRBV29-1
TGCAGCGTTGACGGCGGCAGAAGCACAGATACGCAGTATTTT
CSVDGGRSTDTQYF
>13|TRBJ1-5|many|.|TRBV27
TGTGCCAGCAACCTGAGGGGCAATCAGCCCCAGCATTTT
CASNLRGNQPQHF
>13|TRBJ1-5|few|.|TRBV7-3
TGTGCCAGCAGCGAACAAACCGGTCAGCCCCAGCATTTT
CASSEQTGQPQHF
>15|TRBJ1-6|many|.|TRBV3-1
TGTGCCAGCAGCCAATGGGGACGGAATAATTCACCCCTCCACTTT
CASSQWGRNNSPLHF
>14|TRBJ1-1|.|.|TRBV6-1
TGTGCCAGCAGCCGGGACAACAGGGACACTGAAGCTTTCTTT
CASSRDNRDTEAFF
>17|TRBJ1-2|many|.|TRBV15
TGTGCCACCAGCAGAGATGGGGACGGGGGCCTCCTCGGGGGCTACACCTTC
CATSRDGDGGLLGGYTF
>14|TRBJ2-7|many|.|TRBV20-1
TGCAGTGCTAGTTCTGGGAGCTATGACTACGAGCAGTACTTC
CSASSGSYDYEQYF
>15|TRBJ1-1|many|TRBD1|TRBV4-1
TGCGCCAGCAGCCAAGCTACAGGGGAAATCACTGAAGCTTTCTTT
CASSQATGEITEAFF
>12|TRBJ2-2|.|.|TRBV12-3/TRBV12-4
TGTGCCAGCAGTTTCACTAGCGGGGAGCTGTTTTTT
CASSFTSGELFF
>13|TRBJ2-4|many|.|TRBV20-1
TGCAGTGCTAGGCGACAGAGCAAAAACATTCAGTACTTC
CSARRQSKNIQYF
>13|TRBJ1-3|many|.|TRBV15
TGTGCCACCAGCAGGGATGGGGGAAACACCATATATTTT
CATSRDGGNTIYF
>16|TRBJ1-4|many|.|TRBV4-2
TGTGCCAGCAGCCAAGATCCTGGGCGAGGTGGGGAAAAACTGTTTTTT
CASSQDPGRGGEKLFF
>12|TRBJ1-1|many|.|TRBV29-1
TGCAGCGTTAGCCCCCGGGGTACTGAAGCTTTCTTT
CSVSPRGTEAFF
>15|TRBJ2-1|.|TRBD2|TRBV9
TGTGCCAGCAGCCCCCTAGCGGGAAGAGACAATGAGCAGTTCTTC
CASSPLAGRDNEQFF
>15|TRBJ1-4|many|.|TRBV7-8
TGTGCCAGCAGCTTAGTGGACGAACTTAATGAAAAACTGTTTTTT
CASSLVDELNEKLFF
>17|TRBJ1-4|.|.|TRBV27
TGTGCCAGCAGTCCATTAATGACGGACCCAACTAATGAAAAACTGTTTTTT
CASSPLMTDPTNEKLFF
>15|TRBJ2-3|many|.|TRBV11-2
TGTGCCAGCAGCGCTTTAGCGCCGAGCACAGATACGCAGTATTTT
CASSALAPSTDTQYF
>16|TRBJ2-6|many|TRBD1|TRBV10-3
TGTGCCATCAGTGGTATCAGACAGGGGAGGGCCAACGTCCTGACTTTC
CAISGIRQGRANVLTF
>15|TRBJ1-5|.|.|TRBV6-1
TGTGCCAGCAGCGGCCGGGGGACTCAGAATCAGCCCCAGCATTTT
CASSGRGTQNQPQHF
>17|TRBJ1-1|many|TRBD1|TRBV6-2/TRBV6-3
TGTGCCAGCAGTACCGACAGGGAGGTCTCCTTGAACACTGAAGCTTTCTTT
CASSTDREVSLNTEAFF
>15|TRBJ1-3|.|.|TRBV15
TGTGCCACCGGCAGAGATCCAGGGGCTGGAAACACGATATATTTT
CATGRDPGAGNTIYF
>14|TRBJ2-5|many|.|TRBV7-2
TGTGCCAGCAGCTTAGGACTTATACAAGAGACCCAGTACTTC
CASSLGLIQETQYF
>14|TRBJ1-1|.|.|TRBV12-3/TRBV12-4
TGTGCCAGCAGTTTAAGACAGGACGGCACTGAAGCTTTCTTT
CASSLRQDGTEAFF
>16|TRBJ1-5|many|TRBD1|TRBV19
TGTGCCAGTAGTTCCACAGGGGGGAATAGCAATCAGCCCCAGCATTTT
CASSSTGGNSNQPQHF
>14|TRBJ1-6|many|TRBD1|TRBV6-5
TGTGCCAGCAGCCCGACAGGGGGTAGTTCACCCCTCCACTTT
CASSPTGGSSPLHF
>12|TRBJ2-3|many|.|TRBV19
TGTGCCAGTAACGAGGGCACAGATACGCAGTATTTT
CASNEGTDTQYF
>13|TRBJ2-1|many|.|TRBV4-2
TGTGCCAGCAGCCAAACTGCCTACAATGAGCAGTTCTTC
CASSQTAYNEQFF
>15|TRBJ1-5|.|.|TRBV18
TGTGCCAGCTCACCAACAGAAATTAGCAATCAGCCCCAGCATTTT
CASSPTEISNQPQHF
>12|TRBJ2-6|many|TRBD1|TRBV30
TGTGCCTGGTCGACAGGGCATAGCGTCCTGACTTTC
CAWSTGHSVLTF
>13|TRBJ1-1|many|.|TRBV7-6
TGTGCCAGCAGCATTCGGAGGAACACTGAAGCTTTCTTT
CASSIRRNTEAFF